What follows are 32 T cell receptor beta chains derived from one specimen sequenced in a study of sequential checkpoint blockade in melanoma. Method: immunoSEQ multiplex PCR; TCRdb's copy keeps in-frame clones and lacks some. The profile shows about 19,000 clones, approximately 73% of them singletons. Treatment: randomized to nivolumab then ipilimumab (arm A) or the reverse (arm B). This specimen consisted of CD8+ T cells sorted from blood (inferred from file names), obtained from a patient given nivolumab and ipilimumab in sequence. These receptors were collected from a human donor with melanoma.

This clone has just one count. The chain links TRBV25-1 to TRBJ2-7; D is perhaps TRBD1 (6 bases). The CDR3 loop spans 13 amino acids. CDR1 and CDR2 from the germline V gene are MGHDK and SYGVNS. V lost 2 bases to trimming and J lost 3 bases, with 8 bases between them. CDR3 nucleotide sequence: TGTGCCAGCAGTGAAGTGGGACACTACGAGCAGTACTTC. Amino acid sequence: CASSEVGHYEQYF.

The genes are TRBV9 and TRBJ2-7; D may be TRBD1 (6 bases). The CDR3 length is 15 residues. V was trimmed by 3 bases and J by 2 bases, leaving 15 bases between them. Looked up from germline, CDR1 is SGDLS and CDR2 is YYNGEE. CDR3 DNA sequence: TGTGCCAGCAGCGCCTCACAGGGCTCTGCCTACGAGCAGTACTTC. Translation: CASSASQGSAYEQYF. The full variable domain, completed using reference TRBV9 and TRBJ2-7, is DSGVTQTPKHLITATGQRVTLRCSPRSGDLSVYWYQQSLDQGLQFLIQYYNGEERAKGNILERFSAQQFPDLHSELNLSSLELGDSALYFCASSASQGSAYEQYFGPGTRLTVT.

The V and J genes are TRBV7-2 and TRBJ2-7; D is possibly TRBD2 (6 bases). The CDR3 contains 14 residues. The ends were cut back, 1 base at V and 0 bases at J, with 7 bases in the middle. CDR1 SGHTA and CDR2 FQGNSA come from the germline V gene. The CDR3 region is CASSLGGNSYEQYF. The DNA of the CDR3 is TGTGCCAGCAGCTTAGGCGGGAACTCCTACGAGCAGTACTTC.

This clone was detected only a few times. The chain uses TRBV7-9 and TRBJ1-2; the match to TRBD1 covers 9 bases. With 4 bases clipped from V and 4 bases from J, the junction kept 4 bases outside the gene matches. This CDR3 spans 14 amino acids. Germline V gene data show CDR1 as SEHNR and CDR2 as FQNEAQ (reference sequence). This CDR3 reads CASSSTGGGYGYTF. The DNA for the CDR3 is TGTGCCAGCAGCTCGACAGGGGGGGGCTATGGCTACACCTTC.

This clone was detected a few times. The V gene is TRBV5-6, the J gene TRBJ2-3; 8 bases map to TRBD2. The V gene's germline CDR1 is SGHDT and CDR2 YYEEEE. After removal of 0 bases from V and 2 bases from J, the junction contained 5 bases not matched to a gene. The CDR3 spans 16 residues. The CDR3 sequence is CASSLGSGGNTDTQYF. The DNA for the CDR3 is TGTGCCAGCAGCTTGGGCAGCGGGGGCAACACAGATACGCAGTATTTT.

V gene TRBV6-5 combines with J gene TRBJ2-1, with 7 bases aligning to TRBD1. Germline CDR1 and CDR2: MNHEY and SVGAGI. The CDR3 spans 14 residues. V trimming: 1 base; J trimming: 10 bases; junction bases outside the gene matches: 7. The chain's CDR3 is CASSYFGTEREQFF. The CDR3 DNA sequence: TGTGCCAGCAGTTACTTTGGGACAGAACGCGAGCAGTTCTTC.

V and J are TRBV2 and TRBJ2-7, with D unclear. V was pared by 7 bases and J by 0 bases, with 10 bases between. The CDR3 spans 13 residues. Germline CDR1 reads SNHLY; CDR2 reads FYNNEI. This CDR3 is CASNTQISYEQYF. The CDR3 DNA reads TGTGCCAGCAACACACAGATCTCCTACGAGCAGTACTTC.

The CDR3 sequence: CASSVEWGRGTEAFF. The CDR3, as DNA: TGTGCCAGCAGTGTGGAGTGGGGGCGCGGGACTGAAGCTTTCTTT. The rearrangement joins TRBV2 to TRBJ1-1; TRBD1 is a possible D gene (6 bases). V shed 4 bases and J shed 5 bases, with 17 bases lying between them. The CDR3 consists of 15 residues. Germline V gene data show CDR1 as SNHLY and CDR2 as FYNNEI. The whole variable domain, filled in from reference TRBV2 and TRBJ1-1, reads EPEVTQTPSHQVTQMGQEVILRCVPISNHLYFYWYRQILGQKVEFLVSFYNNEISEKSEIFDDQFSVERPDGSNFTLKIRSTKLEDSAMYFCASSVEWGRGTEAFFGQGTRLTVV.

Written as DNA, the CDR3 is TGTGCCAGTAGTACCGACCTCACAGGGCAATCCTACAATGAGCAGTTCTTC. Its protein product is CASSTDLTGQSYNEQFF. The chain couples TRBV19 to TRBJ2-1; the D gene is possibly TRBD1 (6 bases). Germline V lookup: CDR1 LNHDA, CDR2 SQIVND (reference sequence). With 4 bases removed from V and 1 base from J, the gap between germline ends came to 17 bases. The CDR3 has 17 residues. The full variable domain, its missing parts supplied by reference TRBV19 and TRBJ2-1, is DGGITQSPKYLFRKEGQNVTLSCEQNLNHDAMYWYRQDPGQGLRLIYYSQIVNDFQKGDIAEGYSVSREKKESFPLTVTSAQKNPTAFYLCASSTDLTGQSYNEQFFGPGTRLTVL.

The V gene is TRBV15, the J gene TRBJ2-5, with a tentative D call TRBD1 (6 bases). This CDR3 has 14 residues. Trimming pared 5 bases from V and 4 bases from J, leaving 14 bases between. CDR1 is LNHNV and CDR2 is YYDKDF in the germline V gene (reference sequence). The CDR3: CATSGRGQLETQYF. The DNA of the CDR3 is TGTGCCACCAGCGGAAGAGGACAGTTAGAGACCCAGTACTTC.

This clone was detected once. V is TRBV9 and J is TRBJ2-5; D not resolved. CDR3 length: 13 amino acids. In germline, CDR1 is SGDLS, CDR2 YYNGEE. V lost 1 base to trimming and J lost 5 bases, with 9 bases between them. CDR3 in amino acids: CASSVYLGETQYF. The CDR3, as DNA: TGTGCCAGCAGCGTATATCTCGGGGAGACCCAGTACTTC.

The genes are TRBV13 and TRBJ2-7; a weak D match, TRBD2 (6 bases). The CDR3 length is 14 residues. Deletions cut 5 bases from V and 9 bases from J, with 20 bases between. Germline loops: CDR1 PRHDT, CDR2 FYEKMQ (reference sequence). The CDR3 region is CASSTLRDSIGQYF. In DNA, the CDR3 is TGTGCCAGCAGCACACTCCGGGACTCTATCGGGCAGTACTTC. The full variable domain, with the rest looked up from reference TRBV13 and TRBJ2-7, is AAGVIQSPRHLIKEKRETATLKCYPIPRHDTVYWYQQGPGQDPQFLISFYEKMQSDKGSIPDRFSAQQFSDYHSELNMSSLELGDSALYFCASSTLRDSIGQYFGPGTRLTVT.

The chain joins TRBV5-6 to TRBJ2-7; D might be TRBD2 (6 bases). The V and J ends lost 2 bases and 3 bases respectively, with 18 bases between them. CDR1 SGHDT and CDR2 YYEEEE come from the germline V gene. CDR3 length equals 16 residues. The DNA of the CDR3 is TGTGCCAGCAGCTTAGGCGCCAGCGGGCTGGTCTACGAGCAGTACTTC. Translation: CASSLGASGLVYEQYF.

This CDR3 reads CASSSFGQVGDTQYF. The CDR3 DNA is TGTGCCAGCAGCTCCTTCGGACAGGTTGGAGATACGCAGTATTTT. This rearrangement joins TRBV11-2 to TRBJ2-3, with 7 bases that match TRBD1. J lost 5 bases, V lost 4 bases, and 9 bases had no gene match. This CDR3 spans 15 amino acids. Germline V gene lookup returns CDR1 SGHAT and CDR2 FQNNGV.

This chain links TRBV27 with TRBJ1-2; D remains ambiguous. CDR3 length: 13 residues. Looked up from germline, CDR1 is MNHEY and CDR2 is SMNVEV (reference sequence). V lost 3 bases and J lost 8, with 13 bases in between. This CDR3 is CASSFSALRGYTF. CDR3 DNA sequence: TGTGCCAGCAGTTTCTCGGCCCTGAGGGGCTACACCTTC.

CDR3 coding DNA: TGTGCCAGCAGTTTAATAACAGGGAGAAATGAGCAGTTCTTC. Amino acid sequence: CASSLITGRNEQFF. The chain has TRBV27 and TRBJ2-1; D perhaps matches TRBD1 (6 bases). V lost 2 bases and J lost 7, with 12 bases in between. Germline lookup yields CDR1 MNHEY and CDR2 SMNVEV (reference sequence). The CDR3 contains 14 residues.

The rearrangement links TRBV5-6 to TRBJ2-7; 8 nucleotides line up with TRBD1. J gave up 2 bases and V 1 base, and 5 bases lay outside the gene matches. Germline V gene lookup returns CDR1 SGHDT and CDR2 YYEEEE. This CDR3 has 15 amino acids. The CDR3 protein is CASSLWTGPTYEQYF. CDR3 coding DNA: TGTGCCAGCAGCTTGTGGACAGGGCCCACCTACGAGCAGTACTTC.

The V and J genes are TRBV7-9 and TRBJ1-4; D is possibly TRBD1 (6 bases). Germline loops: CDR1 SEHNR, CDR2 FQNEAQ (reference sequence). This CDR3 has 15 amino acids. Trimming removed 4 bases at V and 7 bases at J, with 16 bases between. CDR3 residues: CASSYYGGGPEKLFF. The CDR3 DNA reads as TGTGCCAGCAGCTACTACGGGGGGGGGCCTGAAAAACTGTTTTTT.

This chain uses TRBV9 with TRBJ2-3, with TRBD2 matching over 13 bases. V trimming: 4 bases; J trimming: 4 bases; junction bases outside the gene matches: 9. This CDR3 has 17 residues. Per the germline V gene, CDR1 is SGDLS and CDR2 is YYNGEE. For the CDR3, the DNA is TGTGCCAGCAGCACAACTAGCGGGGGGGCCAATCCAGATACGCAGTATTTT. Its translation: CASSTTSGGANPDTQYF. Based on the CDR3 plus reference TRBV9 and TRBJ2-3, the full variable domain is DSGVTQTPKHLITATGQRVTLRCSPRSGDLSVYWYQQSLDQGLQFLIQYYNGEERAKGNILERFSAQQFPDLHSELNLSSLELGDSALYFCASSTTSGGANPDTQYFGPGTRLTVL.

The chain combines TRBV28 with TRBJ2-2, with 7 positions matching TRBD1. V trimming: 5 bases; J trimming: 7 bases; junction bases outside the gene matches: 13. This CDR3 contains 16 residues. The germline CDR1 and CDR2 sequences are MDHEN and SYDVKM. The CDR3 nucleotides are TGTGCCAGCAGTCCTACCCAGCAGGGGGATAACGGGGAGCTGTTTTTT. This codes for CASSPTQQGDNGELFF.

This clone has a single count. The CDR3 is CASSQTGPYYEQYF. CDR3 nucleotide sequence: TGTGCCAGCAGCCAGACAGGACCCTACTACGAGCAGTACTTC. The rearrangement uses TRBV7-9 and TRBJ2-7, with D possibly being TRBD1 (6 bases). This CDR3 has 14 residues. Germline CDR1 and CDR2: SEHNR and FQNEAQ (reference sequence). V was clipped by 5 bases and J by 3 bases, with 14 bases between them.

The rearrangement joins TRBV2 to TRBJ2-3; D might be TRBD2 (5 bases). CDR1 SNHLY and CDR2 FYNNEI come from the germline V gene. Trimming took 3 bases from V and 2 from J, leaving 15 bases between them. CDR3 length: 16 amino acids. The CDR3 is CASSDLEAAITDTQYF. CDR3 DNA sequence: TGTGCCAGCAGTGATTTGGAAGCGGCCATCACAGATACGCAGTATTTT.

This chain links TRBV7-3 with TRBJ2-2; tentative D call: TRBD2 (5 bases). V was trimmed by 1 base and J by 4 bases, leaving 13 bases between them. This CDR3 region has 16 residues. Germline V gene data show CDR1 as SGHTA and CDR2 as FQGTGA. As DNA, the CDR3 is TGTGCCAGCAGCTTAAGGAGGACTTACGCCACCGGGGAGCTGTTTTTT. Translating gives CASSLRRTYATGELFF.

The gene calls are TRBV7-2 and TRBJ2-4, with 8 nucleotides matching TRBD1. The CDR3 has 16 amino acids. Germline CDR1 SGHTA, CDR2 FQGNSA. Germline trimming cut 3 bases from V and 1 base from J; bases unmatched to any gene: 5. DNA of the CDR3: TGTGCCAGCAGCTTGACAGGGGTTGGGGCCAAAAACATTCAGTACTTC. Its translation: CASSLTGVGAKNIQYF.

This clone was counted between two and nine times. J is TRBJ2-7 and V is TRBV7-2; D ambiguous. CDR1 and CDR2 (germline): SGHTA, FQGNSA. The CDR3 runs 14 residues. The V end lost 6 bases, the J end lost 0 bases, and 12 bases lay between the germline ends. The CDR3 DNA sequence: TGTGCCAGCAGTGGGCAGGAAAGCTCCTACGAGCAGTACTTC. Encoded protein: CASSGQESSYEQYF.

The chain has TRBV27 and TRBJ1-2, with D perhaps TRBD1 (6 bases). Trimming removed 3 bases at V and 5 bases at J, with 16 bases between. There are 15 residues in the CDR3. Germline V lookup: CDR1 MNHEY, CDR2 SMNVEV (reference sequence). The CDR3 is CASSFLGGPLYGYTF. The DNA of the CDR3 is TGTGCCAGCAGTTTTCTCGGGGGGCCGTTATATGGCTACACCTTC.

This clone was counted only a few times. The V and J genes are TRBV2 and TRBJ2-7, with 8 bases that match TRBD1. CDR3 length equals 13 residues. J gave up 4 bases and V 8 bases, and 7 bases lay outside the gene matches. Looked up from germline, CDR1 is SNHLY and CDR2 is FYNNEI. The CDR3, as DNA: TGTGCCAGCGGGGCAGGGGGCAAGTACGAGCAGTACTTC. Protein: CASGAGGKYEQYF.

The CDR3 here is CASSTGRNEQYF. CDR3 bases: TGTGCCAGCAGTACAGGGAGAAACGAGCAGTACTTC. This rearrangement joins TRBV6-5 to TRBJ2-7; TRBD1 might be the D (6 bases). This CDR3 has 12 amino acids. Trimming left V 5 bases short and J 5 bases short, with 10 bases between. CDR1 is MNHEY and CDR2 is SVGAGI in the germline V gene.

The chain has TRBV5-6 and TRBJ2-1; TRBD2 matches 7 bases. The trim removed 0 bases at V and 3 bases at J, leaving 3 bases unmatched. Germline-derived CDR1 and CDR2 are SGHDT and YYEEEE. The CDR3 contains 15 residues. CDR3 residues: CASSLGAGVYNEQFF. CDR3 DNA: TGTGCCAGCAGCTTGGGGGCGGGGGTCTACAATGAGCAGTTCTTC.

The rearrangement uses TRBV13 and TRBJ1-5; D gene unclear. V lost 0 bases and J lost 9, with 12 bases in between. The CDR3 length is 14 residues. Germline V gene data show CDR1 as PRHDT and CDR2 as FYEKMQ (reference sequence). CDR3: CASSLGLREAPQHF. The CDR3 DNA reads as TGTGCCAGCAGCTTAGGCCTGCGGGAGGCGCCCCAGCATTTT.

The chain has TRBV19 and TRBJ2-7; 7 nucleotides match TRBD1. Trimming at V came to 5 bases and at J to 1 base, leaving 11 bases not matched to a gene. Per germline, CDR1 LNHDA and CDR2 SQIVND (reference sequence). CDR3 length: 16 amino acids. CDR3 in amino acids: CASSPQGTENSYEQYF. CDR3 DNA: TGTGCCAGTAGTCCGCAAGGGACAGAAAATTCCTACGAGCAGTACTTC. The complete variable domain, with remaining parts taken from reference TRBV19 and TRBJ2-7, reads DGGITQSPKYLFRKEGQNVTLSCEQNLNHDAMYWYRQDPGQGLRLIYYSQIVNDFQKGDIAEGYSVSREKKESFPLTVTSAQKNPTAFYLCASSPQGTENSYEQYFGPGTRLTVT.

The V and J genes are TRBV6-5 and TRBJ1-2; D is perhaps TRBD1 (6 bases). The CDR3 is made up of 15 amino acids. Germline-derived CDR1 and CDR2 are MNHEY and SVGAGI. Trimming took 6 bases from V and 0 from J, leaving 14 bases between them. The CDR3 region has the DNA TGTGCCAGCAGCGCTGGACAGATCCCTAACTATGGCTACACCTTC. Translated: CASSAGQIPNYGYTF.